These 10 T cell receptor beta chains came from one sample sequenced in a study of blood T cell repertoires in COVID-19. Using immunoSEQ multiplex PCR, the repertoire was profiled, and TCRdb retains in-frame clones only, with some absent. The sample yields 280,000 or so clones, roughly 89% seen once. The sequenced sample consisted of PBMCs or T cells enriched from blood (not recorded which). Every receptor here comes from a woman aged 45-65 years who had been exposed to COVID-19.

The V call is TRBV2, the J call TRBJ1-1, with 7 bases lining up with TRBD1. Germline V gene lookup returns CDR1 SNHLY and CDR2 FYNNEI. Trimming took 6 bases from V and 4 from J; bases not matched to a gene: 20. The length of the CDR3 is 18 residues. The CDR3 spells CASSSTGSRTTISTEAFF. CDR3 coding DNA: TGTGCCAGCAGCTCGACAGGGAGTAGAACGACAATTTCCACTGAAGCTTTCTTT. Based on the CDR3 plus reference TRBV2 and TRBJ1-1, the full variable domain is EPEVTQTPSHQVTQMGQEVILRCVPISNHLYFYWYRQILGQKVEFLVSFYNNEISEKSEIFDDQFSVERPDGSNFTLKIRSTKLEDSAMYFCASSSTGSRTTISTEAFFGQGTRLTVV.

This chain links TRBV28 with TRBJ1-2; D gene unclear. This CDR3 region has 12 residues. Trimming pared 8 bases from V and 8 bases from J, leaving 15 bases between. CDR1 is MDHEN, CDR2 SYDVKM, per germline. Written as DNA, the CDR3 is TGTGCCAGCTTTCGGAATACTAACGGCTACACCTTC. It is translated as CASFRNTNGYTF.

J is TRBJ1-1 and V is TRBV2; TRBD1 is a possible D gene (6 bases). The CDR3 has 19 amino acids. V shed 0 bases and J shed 8 bases, with 28 bases lying between them. Per germline, CDR1 SNHLY and CDR2 FYNNEI. The CDR3: CASSEAQFISVGGGAEAFF. The CDR3 coding sequence is TGTGCCAGCAGTGAAGCCCAGTTTATTTCAGTAGGGGGGGGCGCGGAAGCTTTCTTT.

V and J are TRBV28 and TRBJ1-5; D remains unclear. The ends were cut back, 0 bases at V and 5 bases at J, with 8 bases in the middle. Per germline, CDR1 MDHEN and CDR2 SYDVKM. This CDR3 contains 14 residues. CDR3 in amino acids: CASSLWGSDQPQHF. Here the CDR3 DNA reads TGTGCCAGCAGTTTATGGGGGAGTGATCAGCCCCAGCATTTT.

This rearrangement joins TRBV28 to TRBJ2-6; 8 positions agree with TRBD1. V trimming: 4 bases; J trimming: 1 base; junction bases outside the gene matches: 12. Germline-derived CDR1 and CDR2 are MDHEN and SYDVKM. The CDR3 loop spans 19 amino acids. For the CDR3, the DNA is TGTGCCAGCAGTTCTCCCAGGGGGCGCGGGTTTTCTGGGGCCAACGTCCTGACTTTC. Translated, it gives CASSSPRGRGFSGANVLTF.

The CDR3 DNA sequence: TGTGCCAGCAGTGAAGCGCTTACGGTAGCTAACTATGGCTACACCTTC. This translates into CASSEALTVANYGYTF. The chain couples TRBV6-1 to TRBJ1-2; D unclear. Per the germline V gene, CDR1 is MNHNS and CDR2 is SASEGT. The CDR3 runs to 16 residues. Trimming took off 0 bases at V and 0 bases at J, with 11 bases between the two ends.

V gene TRBV2 combines with J gene TRBJ1-1, with a tentative D call TRBD1 (5 bases). This CDR3 is built from 15 residues. Germline CDR1 and CDR2: SNHLY and FYNNEI. V shed 4 bases and J shed 1 base, with 13 bases lying between them. CDR3 in DNA: TGTGCCAGCAGTGTCAAGGACACCCAGAACACTGAAGCTTTCTTT. Amino acid sequence: CASSVKDTQNTEAFF.

This chain joins TRBV7-2 and TRBJ2-2; 12 positions agree with TRBD2. Unmatched junction bases numbered 7, after V lost 4 bases and J lost 4 bases. CDR1 and CDR2 (germline): SGHTA, FQGNSA. The CDR3 has 17 amino acids. The CDR3 loop reads CASSSTLAGGLTGELFF. The CDR3 nucleotides are TGTGCCAGCAGCTCAACCCTAGCGGGGGGGCTCACCGGGGAGCTGTTTTTT.

The V gene is TRBV18, the J gene TRBJ2-7, with a tentative D call TRBD1 (5 bases). The V gene lost 6 bases and the J gene lost 4 bases, with 10 bases spanning the gap. CDR1 and CDR2 from the germline V gene are KGHSH and LQKENI. The CDR3 consists of 12 residues. CDR3 nucleotides: TGTGCCAGCTCCCCCGACAGATACGAGCAGTACTTC. Protein: CASSPDRYEQYF. Based on the CDR3 plus reference TRBV18 and TRBJ2-7, the full variable domain is NAGVMQNPRHLVRRRGQEARLRCSPMKGHSHVYWYRQLPEEGLKFMVYLQKENIIDESGMPKERFSAEFPKEGPSILRIQQVVRGDSAAYFCASSPDRYEQYFGPGTRLTVT.

CDR3 bases: TGTGCCAGCAGCTTAGAGAGCTCTGGAAACACCATATATTTT. It yields the protein CASSLESSGNTIYF. This sequence joins TRBV5-4 and TRBJ1-3; D not resolved. The CDR3 is 14 amino acids. V was clipped by 2 bases and J by 0 bases, with 6 bases between them. Germline CDR1 reads SGHNT; CDR2 reads YYREEE (reference sequence).